The 30 T cell receptor beta chains below were found in one sample sequenced in a study of cytomegalovirus exposure and HLA in healthy donors. PCR employed 60 Vbeta and 13 Jbeta primers. Sequenced by immunoSEQ multiplex PCR; TCRdb stores in-frame clones only, minus some. The table has fewer than 150,000 clones, roughly 71% seen once. The sequenced sample was PBMCs. These receptors originate from a woman aged 45 to 65 in good health and CMV-seropositive.

As concerns this clone: One end of the junction varies from germline; a read error may be responsible. The chain couples TRBV5-1 to TRBJ1-1; D call uncertain. This CDR3 contains 15 residues. Germline V gene sequence: CDR1 SGHRS, CDR2 YFSETQ. The CDR3 DNA reads TGCTCCAGCAGCCCCCGGGGAGCGGGGAACACTGAAGCTTTCTTT. Its protein is CSSSPRGAGNTEAFF.

The CDR3 nucleotides are TGCGCCAGCAGCTTGTCAGGGGCGATAGATGGCTACACCTTC. Protein sequence: CASSLSGAIDGYTF. The chain employs TRBV5-1 and TRBJ1-2, with D possibly being TRBD1 (6 bases). CDR3 length: 14 residues. Trimming stripped 1 base from V and 6 bases from J, with 13 bases between. Germline CDR1 SGHRS, CDR2 YFSETQ.

With regard to this clone: The same CDR3 also results from other DNA sequences found in this sample. The chain couples TRBV6-1 to TRBJ1-5; the D is unclear. The CDR3 contains 13 residues. CDR1 is MNHNS and CDR2 is SASEGT in the germline V gene. The V end was cut by 7 bases, the J end by 2 bases, with 9 bases between. CDR3 DNA sequence: TGTGCCAGCACGGGTGTGGGCAATCAGCCCCAGCATTTT. Amino acids: CASTGVGNQPQHF.

This rearrangement joins TRBV30 to TRBJ2-3; 7 nucleotides match TRBD1. This CDR3 spans 15 amino acids. The germline V gene has CDR1 GTSNPN and CDR2 SVGIG (reference sequence). V was clipped by 3 bases and J by 4 bases; unmatched bases: 10. The CDR3: CAWRGDRGSADTQYF. The CDR3 coding sequence is TGTGCCTGGAGGGGGGACAGAGGTTCTGCAGATACGCAGTATTTT.

The chain has TRBV2 and TRBJ2-5; 10 nucleotides agree with TRBD2. The CDR3 totals 15 residues. With 5 bases clipped from V and 4 bases from J, the junction kept 7 bases outside the gene matches. From germline, CDR1 is SNHLY and CDR2 FYNNEI. CDR3 nucleotides: TGTGCCAGCAGTCGAGAGCGGGGGGGCCGAGAGACCCAGTACTTC. Amino acid sequence: CASSRERGGRETQYF.

V is TRBV18 and J is TRBJ1-4; D remains ambiguous. CDR1 is KGHSH, CDR2 LQKENI, per germline. V gave up 0 bases and J gave up 7 bases, with 9 bases separating them. The CDR3 extends over 14 amino acids. CDR3 nucleotide sequence: TGTGCCAGCTCACCACCGTTACGGTCTGAAAAACTGTTTTTT. It codes for CASSPPLRSEKLFF.

The chain joins TRBV19 to TRBJ1-6; no clear D. The CDR3 extends over 15 amino acids. The germline gives CDR1 LNHDA, CDR2 SQIVND (reference sequence). Trimming cost V 6 bases and J 4 bases, with 13 bases left between them. CDR3 DNA: TGTGCCAGTAGAGCCGGCGGTGGTTATAATTCACCCCTCCACTTT. Amino acid sequence: CASRAGGGYNSPLHF. The entire variable domain, with the rest obtained from reference TRBV19 and TRBJ1-6, is as follows: DGGITQSPKYLFRKEGQNVTLSCEQNLNHDAMYWYRQDPGQGLRLIYYSQIVNDFQKGDIAEGYSVSREKKESFPLTVTSAQKNPTAFYLCASRAGGGYNSPLHFGNGTRLTVT.

The chain employs TRBV5-8 and TRBJ2-5; maybe TRBD1 (7 bases). The germline V and J ends were trimmed by 5 bases and 1 base, with 15 bases remaining between them. Germline-derived CDR1 and CDR2 are SGHTS and YDEGEE. This CDR3 has 15 amino acids. DNA for the CDR3: TGTGCCAGCAGAGGGGGGACAGACTTCCAAGAGACCCAGTACTTC. The encoded protein is CASRGGTDFQETQYF.

V gene TRBV10-1 combines with J gene TRBJ2-5; 7 bases line up with TRBD2. The CDR3 has 15 amino acids. Germline CDR1 is WNHNN and CDR2 is SYGVQD (reference sequence). V was pared by 7 bases and J by 0 bases, with 8 bases of the junction left unmatched. CDR3 DNA: TGCGCCAGCATAACCGGGGGGTTGTACCAAGAGACCCAGTACTTC. Its translation: CASITGGLYQETQYF.

The genes are TRBV5-1 and TRBJ2-5; 8 bases align to TRBD2. Trimming at V came to 0 bases and at J to 5 bases, leaving 6 bases not matched to a gene. CDR1 is SGHRS, CDR2 YFSETQ, per germline. CDR3 size: 15 residues. The CDR3, as DNA: TGCGCCAGCAGCTTGGCGGCGGGGGGCCAGGAGACCCAGTACTTC. Protein product: CASSLAAGGQETQYF.

This clone occurred a few times. Other DNA sequences in the same sample also yield this CDR3. This chain joins TRBV5-1 and TRBJ1-1; 7 nucleotides agree with TRBD1. J was trimmed by 0 bases and V by 4 bases; bases with no gene match: 3. The CDR3 consists of 14 residues. Looked up from germline, CDR1 is SGHRS and CDR2 is YFSETQ. The CDR3 here is CASSPDRVNTEAFF. The CDR3 DNA sequence: TGCGCCAGCAGCCCCGACAGGGTGAACACTGAAGCTTTCTTT.

The chain is built from TRBV9 and TRBJ1-3; 9 bases map to TRBD1. The germline gives CDR1 SGDLS, CDR2 YYNGEE. V gave up 4 bases and J gave up 5 bases; unmatched junction bases: 4. This CDR3 has 14 residues. The CDR3 DNA follows: TGTGCCAGCAGCTTCACAGGGGGCAGAAACACCATATATTTT. Its translation: CASSFTGGRNTIYF.

The CDR3 DNA is TGTGCCAGCAGCTCGCCCGGAACAGGGACCTTCCCTGGCTATGGCTACACCTTC. Its protein is CASSSPGTGTFPGYGYTF. The rearrangement links TRBV7-2 to TRBJ1-2; weak D call: TRBD1 (6 bases). CDR1 is SGHTA and CDR2 is FQGNSA in the germline V gene. The V gene lost 4 bases and the J gene lost 4 bases, with 25 bases spanning the gap. The CDR3 spans 18 residues.

The V call is TRBV27, the J call TRBJ2-5; TRBD1 is a possible D gene (6 bases). The DNA end is more similar to TRBJ2-7, so the J call may be wrong. Germline V gene lookup returns CDR1 MNHEY and CDR2 SMNVEV (reference sequence). The CDR3 has 14 amino acids. The CDR3 here is CASSKTTGSYEQYF. As DNA, the CDR3 is TGTGCCAGCAGCAAAACGACAGGTTCCTACGAGCAGTACTTC.

This chain uses TRBV5-1 with TRBJ2-5; 7 bases are shared with TRBD2. The CDR3 runs 14 residues. The V segment lost 3 bases and the J segment 5 bases; nucleotides outside the gene matches: 7. CDR1 is SGHRS, CDR2 YFSETQ, per germline. CDR3 residues: CASSSSGEGETQYF. DNA of the CDR3: TGCGCCAGCAGCTCGAGCGGGGAAGGGGAGACCCAGTACTTC. The whole variable domain, filled in from reference TRBV5-1 and TRBJ2-5, reads KAGVTQTPRYLIKTRGQQVTLSCSPISGHRSVSWYQQTPGQGLQFLFEYFSETQRNKGNFPGRFSGRQFSNSRSEMNVSTLELGDSALYLCASSSSGEGETQYFGPGTRLLVL.

This rearrangement joins TRBV5-1 to TRBJ1-2, with TRBD1 matching 7 bases. The CDR3 sequence is 13 residues long. V gave up 4 bases and J gave up 4 bases; unmatched junction bases: 4. Looked up from germline, CDR1 is SGHRS and CDR2 is YFSETQ. The CDR3 protein is CASSDRVAYGYTF. CDR3 DNA: TGCGCCAGCAGCGACAGGGTAGCCTATGGCTACACCTTC.

There are a few counts of this clone. The chain's CDR3 is CACYRRAGGDEQFF. CDR3 in DNA: TGTGCCTGCTATAGGCGGGCAGGGGGCGATGAGCAGTTCTTC. The rearrangement links TRBV30 to TRBJ2-1, with 8 nucleotides matching TRBD1. Trimming took 6 bases from V and 8 from J; bases not matched to a gene: 12. Per the germline V gene, CDR1 is GTSNPN and CDR2 is SVGIG (reference sequence). The CDR3 contains 14 residues. Filled out from reference TRBV30 and TRBJ2-1, the complete variable domain reads SQTIHQWPATLVQPVGSPLSLECTVEGTSNPNLYWYRQAAGRGLQLLFYSVGIGQISSEVPQNLSASRPQDRQFILSSKKLLLSDSGFYLCACYRRAGGDEQFFGPGTRLTVL.

This clone was counted only a few times. This sequence joins TRBV6-1 and TRBJ1-5; 8 bases line up with TRBD1. Germline values: CDR1 MNHNS, CDR2 SASEGT. V shed 3 bases, J shed 7 bases, and the junction held 2 bases outside the gene matches. The CDR3 runs 13 residues. The CDR3 region has the DNA TGTGCCAGCAGTGAGCGACAGGGGCAGCCCCAGCATTTT. Translated, it gives CASSERQGQPQHF.

The V and J genes are TRBV4-3 and TRBJ2-7, with a possible D match to TRBD2 (6 bases). The CDR3 contains 14 residues. The V end lost 2 bases, the J end lost 2 bases, and 10 bases lay between the germline ends. Germline values: CDR1 LGHNA, CDR2 YSLEER. In DNA form, the CDR3 reads TGCGCCAGCAGCCAACGGACGGGGGCCTACGAGCAGTACTTC. It encodes CASSQRTGAYEQYF.

The rearrangement links TRBV7-9 to TRBJ1-1; D remains ambiguous. From germline, CDR1 is SEHNR and CDR2 FQNEAQ (reference sequence). V was shortened by 6 bases and J by 5 bases, with 16 bases between the two germline ends. This CDR3 spans 14 amino acids. Here the CDR3 reads CASRFNSGWTEAFF. DNA for the CDR3: TGTGCCAGCAGATTTAATTCGGGGTGGACTGAAGCTTTCTTT.

This chain joins TRBV18 and TRBJ2-7; D is perhaps TRBD1 (6 bases). The germline V gene has CDR1 KGHSH and CDR2 LQKENI. V was clipped by 0 bases and J by 0 bases, with 12 bases between them. This CDR3 has 16 residues. The CDR3 is CASSPPDRISSYEQYF. In nucleotides, the CDR3 is TGTGCCAGCTCACCACCTGACAGGATCAGCTCCTACGAGCAGTACTTC.

J is TRBJ2-5 and V is TRBV19; TRBD2 agrees at 8 bases. The CDR3 totals 18 residues. The germline gives CDR1 LNHDA, CDR2 SQIVND (reference sequence). V was clipped by 3 bases and J by 5 bases; unmatched bases: 17. CDR3 in amino acids: CASSIKGAGLVPRETQYF. CDR3 in DNA: TGTGCCAGTAGTATCAAGGGAGCGGGACTAGTTCCGCGTGAGACCCAGTACTTC.

The chain links TRBV6-1 to TRBJ2-3; TRBD2 aligns across 7 bases. Trimming removed 4 bases from V and 1 base from J; junction bases left unmatched: 2. The CDR3 sequence is 14 residues long. Germline CDR1 and CDR2: MNHNS and SASEGT. CDR3 nucleotide sequence: TGTGCCAGCAGTGGTGGGAGGGGCACAGATACGCAGTATTTT. It is translated as CASSGGRGTDTQYF.

The chain has TRBV5-4 and TRBJ1-6, with D maybe TRBD1 (5 bases). Trimming shortened V by 0 bases and J by 4 bases, and 8 bases separated the two germline ends. This CDR3 is 15 amino acids long. From germline, CDR1 is SGHNT and CDR2 YYREEE (reference sequence). The CDR3 coding sequence is TGTGCCAGCAGCTTGGTCGCAGGGTATAATTCACCCCTCCACTTT. Translation gives CASSLVAGYNSPLHF.

This clone has just one count. V gene TRBV6-4 combines with J gene TRBJ1-1; D is undetermined. The CDR3 consists of 14 residues. Germline V lookup: CDR1 MRHNA, CDR2 SNTAGT. Trimming cost V 6 bases and J 0 bases, with 11 bases left between them. The DNA of the CDR3 is TGTGCCAGCAGAGATAGACATATGAACACTGAAGCTTTCTTT. Translated: CASRDRHMNTEAFF.

Concerning this clone: The same CDR3 is also encoded by other DNA sequences in this sample. The gene calls are TRBV19 and TRBJ1-2, with 8 bases identical to TRBD1. The CDR3 is 15 amino acids. CDR1 is LNHDA and CDR2 is SQIVND in the germline V gene (reference sequence). Trimming cost V 8 bases and J 3 bases; bases outside gene matches: 11. CDR3 protein: CASGPTRQGYYGYTF. The CDR3 bases are TGTGCCAGTGGGCCCACGAGACAGGGGTACTATGGCTACACCTTC. The full variable domain, rest sourced from reference TRBV19 and TRBJ1-2, is DGGITQSPKYLFRKEGQNVTLSCEQNLNHDAMYWYRQDPGQGLRLIYYSQIVNDFQKGDIAEGYSVSREKKESFPLTVTSAQKNPTAFYLCASGPTRQGYYGYTFGSGTRLTVV.

This clone was observed at least ten times. The chain recombines TRBV7-9 with TRBJ2-1, with a weak D call TRBD2 (6 bases). The CDR3 length is 14 residues. Looked up from germline, CDR1 is SEHNR and CDR2 is FQNEAQ (reference sequence). V lost 3 bases and J 6 bases, leaving 12 bases between the germline ends. The CDR3 is CASSLLGGTNEQFF. The CDR3 coding sequence is TGTGCCAGCAGCTTGCTGGGGGGAACCAATGAGCAGTTCTTC. The entire variable domain, with the rest obtained from reference TRBV7-9 and TRBJ2-1, is as follows: DTGVSQNPRHKITKRGQNVTFRCDPISEHNRLYWYRQTLGQGPEFLTYFQNEAQLEKSRLLSDRFSAERPKGSFSTLEIQRTEQGDSAMYLCASSLLGGTNEQFFGPGTRLTVL.

V usage is TRBV27 and J usage is TRBJ1-6; D possibly corresponds to TRBD1 (6 bases). Germline V lookup: CDR1 MNHEY, CDR2 SMNVEV (reference sequence). V lost 3 bases, J lost 8 bases, and 11 bases lay in between. The CDR3 runs 14 residues. The CDR3: CASSFRGEYSPLHF. Here the CDR3 DNA reads TGTGCCAGCAGTTTCAGGGGTGAATATTCACCCCTCCACTTT.

The CDR3 is CASNGGGRGDTQYF. For the CDR3, the DNA is TGTGCCAGCAACGGGGGGGGGCGGGGAGATACGCAGTATTTT. This chain uses TRBV2 with TRBJ2-3; TRBD2 matches 8 bases. Trimming at V came to 7 bases and at J to 5 bases, leaving 8 bases not matched to a gene. The germline V gene encodes CDR1 SNHLY and CDR2 FYNNEI. This CDR3 has 14 amino acids.

The chain is built from TRBV7-9 and TRBJ2-5; D uncertain. Germline V gene data show CDR1 as SEHNR and CDR2 as FQNEAQ (reference sequence). The CDR3 runs to 12 residues. The ends were cut back, 5 bases at V and 4 bases at J, with 8 bases in the middle. The CDR3 is CASSKLRETQYF. The CDR3 DNA is TGTGCCAGCAGCAAACTGAGAGAGACCCAGTACTTC.